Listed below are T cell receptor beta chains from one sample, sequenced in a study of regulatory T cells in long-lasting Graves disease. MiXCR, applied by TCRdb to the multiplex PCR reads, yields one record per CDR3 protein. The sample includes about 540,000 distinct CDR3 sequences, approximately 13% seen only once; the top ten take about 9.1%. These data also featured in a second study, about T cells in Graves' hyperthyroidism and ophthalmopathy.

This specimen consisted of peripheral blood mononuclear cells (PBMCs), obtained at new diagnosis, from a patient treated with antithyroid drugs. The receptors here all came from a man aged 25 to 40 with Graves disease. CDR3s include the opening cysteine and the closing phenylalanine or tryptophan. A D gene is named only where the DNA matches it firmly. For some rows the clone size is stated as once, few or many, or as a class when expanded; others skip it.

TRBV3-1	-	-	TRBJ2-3	TGTGCCAGCAGCCAAGATAGCGGTCGCACAGATACGCAGTATTTT	CASSQDSGRTDTQYF
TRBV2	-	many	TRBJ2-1	TGTGCCAGCAGTGACAGGGGGGGGACGTATGAGCAGTTCTTC	CASSDRGGTYEQFF
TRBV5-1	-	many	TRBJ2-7	TGCGCCAGCAGCTTGGAGTTAGCACGGACCTACGAGCAGTACTTC	CASSLELARTYEQYF
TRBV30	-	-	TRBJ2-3	TGTGCCTGGGGAAGGGGAGCAGATACGCAGTATTTT	CAWGRGADTQYF
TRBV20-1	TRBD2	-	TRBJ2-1	TGCAGTGTCGCGGGACTAGTGGACTACAATGAGCAGTTCTTC	CSVAGLVDYNEQFF
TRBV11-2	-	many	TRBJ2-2	TGTGCCAGCAGCCTAAGAGACGGAGCGAACACCGGGGAGCTGTTTTTT	CASSLRDGANTGELFF
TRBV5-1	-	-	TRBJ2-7	TGCGCCAGCAGACCGGGGCAGGACTACGAGCAGTACTTC	CASRPGQDYEQYF
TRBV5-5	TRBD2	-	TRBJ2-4	TGTGCCAGCAGCTTAGGTCAGCGGGAGGGCAAAAACATTCAGTACTTC	CASSLGQREGKNIQYF
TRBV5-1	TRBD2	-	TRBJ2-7	TGCGCCAGCAGCCCGACTAGCGGCCGCTACGAGCAGTACTTC	CASSPTSGRYEQYF
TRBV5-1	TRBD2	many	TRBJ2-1	TGCGCCAGCAGCCAACGGACTAGCGCAGGGGAGCAGTTCTTC	CASSQRTSAGEQFF
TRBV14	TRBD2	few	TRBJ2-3	TGTGCCAGCAGCCAAGATAAGGGACTAGCGGGGATAACAGATACGCAGTATTTT	CASSQDKGLAGITDTQYF
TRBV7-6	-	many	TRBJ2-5	TGTGCCAGCAGCCCGGAGGGGCAAGAGACCCAGTACTTC	CASSPEGQETQYF
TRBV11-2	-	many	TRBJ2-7	TGTGCCAGCAGCCCAAGACCCCCGCGGAACTACGAGCAGTACTTC	CASSPRPPRNYEQYF
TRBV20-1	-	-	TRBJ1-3	TGCAGTGCTAGACCCGGGGGGGGAATGGGAAACACCATATATTTT	CSARPGGGMGNTIYF
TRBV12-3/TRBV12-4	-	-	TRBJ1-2	TGTGCCAGCAGTCCTTCCCCGGGGTCCGGCTACACCTTC	CASSPSPGSGYTF
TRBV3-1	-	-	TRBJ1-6	TGTGCCAGCAGCCAAGCTGGGTGGAATTCACCCCTCCACTTT	CASSQAGWNSPLHF
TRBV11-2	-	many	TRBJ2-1	TGTGCCAGCAGCTTAGGGCAGAGATACAATGAGCAGTTCTTC	CASSLGQRYNEQFF
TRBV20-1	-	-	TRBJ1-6	TGCAGTGCTAGGGGCGGGAGCTCCTATAATTCACCCCTCCACTTT	CSARGGSSYNSPLHF
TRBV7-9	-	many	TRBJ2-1	TGTGCCAGCGGATCGGCGGGGAAGCAGTTCTTC	CASGSAGKQFF
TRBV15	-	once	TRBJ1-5	TGTGCCACCAGCCCCCGGACAAGCAATCAGCCCCAGCATTTT	CATSPRTSNQPQHF
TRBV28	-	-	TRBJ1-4	TGTGCCAGCAGCGGGGGGGGGCAGGGTGAAAAACTGTTTTTT	CASSGGGQGEKLFF
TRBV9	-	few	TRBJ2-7	TGTGCCAGCAGCGTAGACGGGACTCCAACCTACGAGCAGTACTTC	CASSVDGTPTYEQYF
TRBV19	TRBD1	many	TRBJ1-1	TGTGCCAGTACCCCAAAGGGGGCTGTGGGGACTGAAGCTTTCTTT	CASTPKGAVGTEAFF
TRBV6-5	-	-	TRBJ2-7	TGTGCCAGCAGTTACATCCCGGGAACCTACGAGCAGTACTTC	CASSYIPGTYEQYF
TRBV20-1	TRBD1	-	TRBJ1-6	TGCAGTGCCCGCCGACAGGGGAGAGGATCAAGTTCACCCCTCCACTTT	CSARRQGRGSSSPLHF